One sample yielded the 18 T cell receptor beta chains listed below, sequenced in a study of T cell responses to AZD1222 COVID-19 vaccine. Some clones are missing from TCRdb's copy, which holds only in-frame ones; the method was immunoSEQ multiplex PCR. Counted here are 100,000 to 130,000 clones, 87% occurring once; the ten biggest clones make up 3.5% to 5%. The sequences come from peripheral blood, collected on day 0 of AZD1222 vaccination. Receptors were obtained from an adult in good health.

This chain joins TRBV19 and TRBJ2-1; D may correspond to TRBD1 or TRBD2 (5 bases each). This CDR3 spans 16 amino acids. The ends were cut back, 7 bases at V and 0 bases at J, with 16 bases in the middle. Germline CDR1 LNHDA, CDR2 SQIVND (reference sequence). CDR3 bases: TGTGCCAGTAAGGTCGACGGGACGGCCTCCTACAATGAGCAGTTCTTC. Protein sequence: CASKVDGTASYNEQFF.

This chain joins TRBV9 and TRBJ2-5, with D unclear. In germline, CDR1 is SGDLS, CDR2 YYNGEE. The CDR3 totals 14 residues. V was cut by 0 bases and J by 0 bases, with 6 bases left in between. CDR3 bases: TGTGCCAGCAGCGTAGCCCCGCACCAAGAGACCCAGTACTTC. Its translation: CASSVAPHQETQYF.

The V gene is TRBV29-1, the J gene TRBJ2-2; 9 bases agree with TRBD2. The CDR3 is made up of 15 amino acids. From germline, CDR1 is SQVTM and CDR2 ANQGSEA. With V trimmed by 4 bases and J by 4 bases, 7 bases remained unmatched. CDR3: CSVVLREGGTGELFF. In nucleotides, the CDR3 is TGCAGCGTTGTGTTGCGGGAGGGCGGCACCGGGGAGCTGTTTTTT.

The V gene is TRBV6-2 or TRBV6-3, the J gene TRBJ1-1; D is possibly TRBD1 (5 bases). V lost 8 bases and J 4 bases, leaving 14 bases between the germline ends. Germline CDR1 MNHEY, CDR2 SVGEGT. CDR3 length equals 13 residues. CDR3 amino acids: CASRPTGGTEAFF. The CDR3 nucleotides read TGTGCCAGCCGCCCGACGGGGGGCACTGAAGCTTTCTTT.

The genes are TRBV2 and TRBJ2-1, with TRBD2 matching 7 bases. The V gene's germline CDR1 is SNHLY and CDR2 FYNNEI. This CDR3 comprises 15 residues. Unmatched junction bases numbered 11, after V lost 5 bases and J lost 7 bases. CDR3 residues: CASSQSGVIKNEQFF. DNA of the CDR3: TGTGCCAGCAGTCAGAGCGGGGTTATTAAAAATGAGCAGTTCTTC. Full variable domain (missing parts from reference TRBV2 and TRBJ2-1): EPEVTQTPSHQVTQMGQEVILRCVPISNHLYFYWYRQILGQKVEFLVSFYNNEISEKSEIFDDQFSVERPDGSNFTLKIRSTKLEDSAMYFCASSQSGVIKNEQFFGPGTRLTVL.

In DNA, the CDR3 is TGTGCCAGCAGCAAACCGGGACTAGCGGGGGAGAAAGAGACCCAGTACTTC. Translation gives CASSKPGLAGEKETQYF. This sequence joins TRBV5-4 and TRBJ2-5; 14 positions agree with TRBD2. The CDR3 is 17 residues long. V lost 4 bases and J lost 3; bases outside the gene matches: 8. Per germline, CDR1 SGHNT and CDR2 YYREEE (reference sequence). Drawing the rest from reference TRBV5-4 and TRBJ2-5, the complete variable domain is ETGVTQSPTHLIKTRGQQVTLRCSSQSGHNTVSWYQQALGQGPQFIFQYYREEENGRGNFPPRFSGLQFPNYSSELNVNALELDDSALYLCASSKPGLAGEKETQYFGPGTRLLVL.

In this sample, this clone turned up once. The CDR3 reads CATSQGLSDTQYF. CDR3 bases: TGTGCCACCAGCCAGGGTCTATCCGATACGCAGTATTTT. The rearrangement links TRBV24-1 to TRBJ2-3; TRBD1 is a possible D gene (5 bases). The CDR3 has 13 residues. V was pared by 7 bases and J by 6 bases, with 13 bases between. Germline V CDR1 and CDR2: KGHDR, SFDVKD.

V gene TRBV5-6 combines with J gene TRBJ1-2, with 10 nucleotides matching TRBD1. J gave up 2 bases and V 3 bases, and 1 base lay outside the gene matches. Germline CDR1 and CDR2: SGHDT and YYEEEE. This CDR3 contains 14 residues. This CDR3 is CASSSGQGNYGYTF. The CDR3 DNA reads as TGTGCCAGCAGCTCGGGACAGGGGAACTATGGCTACACCTTC.

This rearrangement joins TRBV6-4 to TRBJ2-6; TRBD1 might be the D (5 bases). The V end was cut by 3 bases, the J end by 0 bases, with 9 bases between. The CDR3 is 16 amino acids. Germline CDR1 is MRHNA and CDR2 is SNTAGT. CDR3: CASSEDTSSGANVLTF. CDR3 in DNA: TGTGCCAGCAGTGAGGACACGAGCTCTGGGGCCAACGTCCTGACTTTC.

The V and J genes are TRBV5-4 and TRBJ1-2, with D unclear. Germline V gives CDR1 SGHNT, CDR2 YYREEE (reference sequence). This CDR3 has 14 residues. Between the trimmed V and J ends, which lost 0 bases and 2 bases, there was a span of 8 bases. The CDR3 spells CASSLGVLNYGYTF. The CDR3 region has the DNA TGTGCCAGCAGCTTGGGCGTCCTGAACTATGGCTACACCTTC.

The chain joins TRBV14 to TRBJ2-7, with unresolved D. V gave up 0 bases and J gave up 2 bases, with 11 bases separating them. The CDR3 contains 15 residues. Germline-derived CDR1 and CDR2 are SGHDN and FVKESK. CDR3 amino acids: CASSQDHGPTYEQYF. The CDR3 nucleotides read TGTGCCAGCAGCCAAGATCACGGACCAACCTACGAGCAGTACTTC.

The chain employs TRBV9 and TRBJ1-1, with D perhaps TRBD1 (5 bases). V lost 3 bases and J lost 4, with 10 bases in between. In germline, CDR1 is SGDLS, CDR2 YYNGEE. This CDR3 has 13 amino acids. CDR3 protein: CASSEWGTTEAFF. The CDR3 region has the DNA TGTGCCAGCAGCGAGTGGGGGACCACTGAAGCTTTCTTT.

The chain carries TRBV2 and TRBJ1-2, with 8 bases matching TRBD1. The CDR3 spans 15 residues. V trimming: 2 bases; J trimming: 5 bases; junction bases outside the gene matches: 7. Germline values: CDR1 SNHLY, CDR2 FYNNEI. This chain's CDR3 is CASSEFHGQGYGYTF. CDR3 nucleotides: TGTGCCAGCAGTGAATTCCATGGACAGGGATATGGCTACACCTTC.

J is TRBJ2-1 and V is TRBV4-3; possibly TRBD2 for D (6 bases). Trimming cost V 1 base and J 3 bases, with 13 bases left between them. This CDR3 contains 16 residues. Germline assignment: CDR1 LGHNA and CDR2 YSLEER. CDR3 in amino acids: CASSQGLGGNYNEQFF. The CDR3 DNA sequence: TGCGCCAGCAGCCAAGGCCTTGGGGGGAACTACAATGAGCAGTTCTTC.

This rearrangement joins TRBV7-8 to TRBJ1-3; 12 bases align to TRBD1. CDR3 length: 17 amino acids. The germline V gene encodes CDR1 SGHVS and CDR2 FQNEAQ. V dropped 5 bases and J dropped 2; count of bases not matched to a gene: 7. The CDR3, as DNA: TGTGCCAGCAGCGTAGAGGGACAGGGGGCTGCTGGAAACACCATATATTTT. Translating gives CASSVEGQGAAGNTIYF.

The CDR3 coding sequence is TGCGCCAGCACTCACCAGGGACCAAACTCTGGAAACACCATATATTTT. Its protein product is CASTHQGPNSGNTIYF. The chain joins TRBV5-1 to TRBJ1-3; weak D call: TRBD1 (5 bases). The CDR3 totals 16 residues. Trimming took off 6 bases at V and 0 bases at J, with 16 bases between the two ends. From germline, CDR1 is SGHRS and CDR2 YFSETQ. The full variable domain, completed using reference TRBV5-1 and TRBJ1-3, is KAGVTQTPRYLIKTRGQQVTLSCSPISGHRSVSWYQQTPGQGLQFLFEYFSETQRNKGNFPGRFSGRQFSNSRSEMNVSTLELGDSALYLCASTHQGPNSGNTIYFGEGSWLTVV.

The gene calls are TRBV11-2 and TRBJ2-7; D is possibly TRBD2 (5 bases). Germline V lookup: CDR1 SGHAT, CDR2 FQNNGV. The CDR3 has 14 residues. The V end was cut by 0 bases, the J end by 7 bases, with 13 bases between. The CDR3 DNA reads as TGTGCCAGCAGCTTAGATAGTGTTTCGGGAGAGCAGTACTTC. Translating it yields CASSLDSVSGEQYF.

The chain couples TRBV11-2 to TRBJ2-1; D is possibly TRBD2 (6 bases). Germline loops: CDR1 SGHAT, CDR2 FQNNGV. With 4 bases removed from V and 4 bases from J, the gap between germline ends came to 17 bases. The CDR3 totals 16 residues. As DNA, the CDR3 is TGTGCCAGCAGCTCCGGACTACTAGCCCGTTACAATGAGCAGTTCTTC. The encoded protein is CASSSGLLARYNEQFF.